This TCR beta chain was captured in a study of cytomegalovirus exposure and HLA in healthy donors. Vbeta (60) and Jbeta (13) primers were used in the PCR. The data were produced by immunoSEQ multiplex PCR, yet TCRdb's version contains in-frame clones alone and is incomplete. The profile shows about 140,000 clones, around 57% of them singletons. The germline V gene encodes CDR1 MNHEY and CDR2 SMNVEV (reference sequence). CDR3 size: 14 residues. V shed 2 bases and J shed 9 bases, with 11 bases lying between them. The J gene is TRBJ1-6, the V gene TRBV27, with D unclear. This receptor was obtained from a male donor in good health and CMV-seronegative. Sequenced sample: PBMCs. Written as DNA, the CDR3 is TGTGCCAGCAGTTTAGTTAGGGAGGGTTCACCCCTCCACTTT. Residues: CASSLVREGSPLHF.